This T cell receptor (beta chain) was obtained from a study of cytomegalovirus exposure and HLA in healthy donors (dated by TCRdb to about 2017). About the full investigation: In an earlier analysis of under 750 of the donors, 276 Gb of sequence data and roughly 100 million unique TCR beta sequences from about 190 million T cells were reported. An early release that covered roughly 600 HLA-typed donors contained about 290 gigabases of sequencing data and 70 million to 100 million unique TCR sequences. Several DR-DQ haplotypes were handled as single units for association and clustering because linkage in the cohort was strong. In a later genetic analysis, genome-wide SNP genotypes for about three fifths of the 666 donors were used, and that subset was treated as a discovery cohort. Rather than using new phenotypic data, the later analysis identified candidate immune exposures from TCR beta sequences and from how often those sequences occurred across donors. Typing coverage varied by locus: roughly 620-630 donors for A, B, C, DRB1 and DQB1; roughly 500 for DQA1; more than 600 for DPA1; 450 to 480 for DPB1. The study was designed to test whether signatures of past pathogen exposure could be identified by cataloging public T cell receptors. An earlier analysis of nearly 600 of the donors applied high-throughput TCR beta sequencing to assess whether each TCR beta V gene segment acted as functional or pseudogenic. Using immunosequencing, the study profiled T cell repertoires from 500 to 800 subjects and related those repertoires to cytomegalovirus serostatus. Among around 400 genotyped donors of the cohort, an average of about 240,000 unique TCR beta nucleotide sequences was sequenced per donor, of which about 20% were non-productive. Of the roughly 400 genotyped donors, approximately 81% were placed in the genetic ancestry cluster associated with self-reported Caucasian donors. A separate validation cohort of about 110 different subjects was used in addition to the roughly 700-subject first cohort. All discovery cohort repertoires had been generated using a single sequencing platform. Donor age, sex, ethnicity and CMV serostatus were compiled alongside the repertoire data. A later analysis re-analyzed previously published TCR beta repertoires from roughly 630 donors and added high-resolution HLA genotyping to study TCR occurrence patterns. High-throughput TCR immunosequencing, statistical association of individual TCRs with disease status, and machine learning were combined to predict cytomegalovirus infection status. HLA typing covered class I and class II loci at four-digit resolution.

From the germline V gene, CDR1 is SGHRS and CDR2 is YFSETQ. Trimming costs V 4 bases and J 5 bases, and their ends lie 10 bases apart. Reading from cysteine to phenylalanine, the CDR3 counts 14 amino acids. The DNA shown is the 42-base CDR3, in frame from base 1. Points the paper makes about the study in general: Correlated functional status among segregating V segments might be attributable to linkage disequilibrium, but an unknown experimental factor could not be ruled out. CMV serostatus was the only immune exposure information available for the cohort. According to a later analysis, TCR association rates differed among HLA loci, with DRB1 alleles showing the most associated TCRs and HLA-C alleles showing the fewest. In both the original and validation cohorts, the classifier was reported to diagnose cytomegalovirus status with high specificity and sensitivity. Only TCR beta chains were sequenced in this cohort, and the absence of alpha or paired-chain data limited detectable features. The study gave a list of 150 to 200 TCR beta chains associated with cytomegalovirus. The sequencing pipeline was judged likely to have produced a cluster of highly shared sequence variants as a technical artifact. Some IMGT-functional V segments, including TRBV6-2 and TRBV6-3, could not be distinguished by the 87-base-pair reads and were therefore excluded. In vitro tests confirmed that a few of the cytomegalovirus-associated TCR beta chains recognize cytomegalovirus antigens. In a later analysis, some 18,000 TCR beta sequences were associated with specific HLA alleles at a false discovery rate of 0.05. Because counts were too low, seventeen rarely observed V segments, including chromosome 9 orphons, were excluded from the earlier analysis of a few hundred of the donors. HLA typing was unavailable for some donors at each locus, so association tests used only the typed subset. V-gene and J-gene trimming of TCR beta chains was associated with a missense DCLRE1C variant in a later genetic analysis, and the association was replicated in an independent cohort. Assigning TCR associations to individual alleles was difficult when HLA alleles, especially DR and DQ, strongly co-occurred. In a later genetic analysis, fewer N-insertions in productive TCRs were reported among donors in an Asian-associated ancestry cluster than the roughly 710-donor mean. In a later analysis, HLA-associated TCR beta chains were found to be more clonally expanded and to have lower generation probabilities than equally common non-associated chains. In an earlier analysis of roughly 500 of the donors, most TCR beta V segments appeared in productive rearrangements about 90% or about 30% of the time, broadly matching IMGT annotations. Most TCR sequences were seen in very few donors, while some public TCRs were found in many individuals. A further reported finding was that TCR beta sequences accurately predicted the HLA-A and HLA-B alleles for most subjects in the first cohort. It was suggested by the authors that the approach could potentially be generalized to other disease states and immunological phenotypes. Several of the top co-occurrence clusters appeared to be linked to parvovirus B19, influenza, CMV and Epstein-Barr virus, according to a later analysis. Most CMV-associated TCR beta chains appeared to be HLA-restricted in a later analysis, and the HLA associations seemed to be driven largely by CMV exposure. The presence/absence analyses assumed that sequencing depth was roughly uniform across donors, and that assumption may not be true.

Libraries were prepared through the immunoSEQ multiplex PCR assay. A mixture of 60 forward primers for TCR Vbeta segments and 13 reverse primers for TCR Jbeta segments was used in the multiplex PCR. Amplification of the CDR3 region of rearranged TCR beta genes was performed with a multiplex PCR assay on genomic DNA. On the Illumina HiSeq System, the amplified TCR beta libraries were sequenced as 87-base-pair reads. The study's processing was this. Across the 640 or so repertoires, a later analysis counted approximately 75 million unique TCR beta chains, 8.5 million to 12 million of which were shared by at least two donors. Raw reads were error-corrected and collapsed into unique sequences with a nearest-neighbor algorithm that merged closely related sequences to remove PCR and sequencing errors. To assign V, D and J gene segments, CDR3 sequences were aligned to IMGT reference sequences. For a sequence to be retained, at least a six-nucleotide match to both a V gene segment and a J gene segment was required. Rearrangements were called productive when the CDR3 lacked stop codons and stayed in frame with V and J; all others were non-productive. Following IMGT convention, CDR3 was defined as the stretch from the second conserved V-encoded cysteine to the conserved J-encoded phenylalanine. The earlier analysis of 450 to 750 of the donors excluded any sequence lacking an unambiguous match to a single V gene segment. An earlier analysis of about 600 of the donors called V segments functional above 56.7% productive rearrangements and segregating when the between-donor standard deviation exceeded 5%. A statistical classification framework was developed to diagnose cytomegalovirus status using the catalog of TCR beta chain sequences. In a later analysis, TCR nucleotide sequences were compared against IMGT/GENE-DB human TR gene sequences so that V and J genes could be assigned. A later analysis assigned CDR3 sequences and most-parsimonious VDJ recombination scenarios with the TCRdist pipeline. In a later analysis, every TCR beta chain was defined by the combination of its CDR3 amino acid sequence and its V-gene family, and reads without a unique V-gene family were dropped. A later analysis removed 450 to 600 highly shared, low-generation-probability nucleotide sequences to deal with suspected cross-contamination and a sequencing artifact. In a later analysis, a clonal expansion index for each public chain was calculated from normalized within-repertoire ranks of inferred template counts. In a later analysis, generation probabilities were computed using a VDJ recombination model fitted to out-of-frame rearrangements, and the results were checked against IGoR. In a later analysis, TCR-TCR, TCR-HLA and TCR-CMV co-occurrence was scored with hypergeometric tests, and a repertoire-size bias correction was applied to TCR pairs. False discovery rates were estimated in a later analysis by permuting HLA or CMV assignments 20 times. In a later analysis, co-occurring TCRs were grouped with DBSCAN, and TCRdist sequence similarity was added when clustering was performed within HLA-allele-positive subsets. Repertoires with fewer than 30,000 or more than 120,000 public chains, plus five repertoires with anomalous nucleotide sharing, were excluded from co-occurrence clustering. TCRdb provides this immuneACCESS table in a form limited to in-frame rearrangements. Some clones are lacking; in checked studies, under half of them reflect an unresolved V gene, and why the rest are absent is not known. V, J and clone size are taken as reported in that table, and D and trimming were inferred from the DNA itself. The sample table records more than 85,000 clones; about 78% of these occur just once. The biggest ten clones account for approximately 1.2% of the sample.

The cohort was made up of 666 healthy bone marrow donors. All cohort members were sampled while nominally healthy, although unrecorded immune exposures were likely present. The donor tested CMV seronegative and was one of the 352 seronegative cohort members. Every donor gave a peripheral blood sample, and the peripheral blood mononuclear cells from that sample were used for TCR beta sequencing. Genomic DNA was extracted from the blood cell samples with the Qiagen DNeasy Blood Extraction Kit. On this clone: The antigen this receptor binds is unknown. Per-base quality was not reported, and no clone a single base away is much larger than it.

The chain employs TRBV5-1 and TRBJ1-6; no D gene call is confident. The TCR comes from a man younger than 45 in good health and CMV-seronegative. The material sequenced was PBMCs. The DNA reads as follows: TGCGCCAGCAGCCCGGCCGGGGATAATTCACCCCTCCACTTT. Its translation is CASSPAGDNSPLHF.